This TCR beta chain was identified in a study of regulatory T cells in long-lasting Graves disease. This sample's time point: newly diagnosed GD, antithyroid drugs for less than 3 months. Scientists built the TCR library using RNA that was extracted from PBMCs. The CDR3 has 12 amino acids. Between the trimmed V and J ends, which lost 8 bases and 1 base, there was a span of 5 bases. CDR1 is PRHDT, CDR2 FYEKMQ, per germline (reference sequence). A few counts support this clonotype. What it binds is unknown. Arm-PCR of CDR3 regions and iRepertoire HTBI primers were used to build TCR beta libraries. TCRdb fed the multiplex PCR reads into MiXCR, producing one record per CDR3 protein. The repertoire consists of 440,000 or so distinct CDR3 sequences, with about 15% occurring once and the leading ten covering 16%. General study findings and limits: Thyroid tissue went unexamined; only peripheral blood was analyzed.

The data were also submitted as part of a second study, on T cells in Graves' hyperthyroidism and ophthalmopathy. Per that paper: Ophthalmopathy onset followed model prediction by a median approximately seven months.

Sequencing used peripheral blood mononuclear cells (PBMCs), obtained at new diagnosis, from a patient treated with antithyroid drugs. The genes are TRBV13 and TRBJ2-2; D call uncertain. This receptor was identified in a young woman with Graves disease. The CDR3 DNA reads TGTGCCAGCGAGGAGAACACCGGGGAGCTGTTTTTT. It encodes CASEENTGELFF.